This T cell receptor (beta chain) was recorded in a study of T cell changes during pregnancy in multiple sclerosis. Libraries were prepared by immunoSEQ multiplex PCR; TCRdb keeps only in-frame clonotypes and omits some of them. The sample carries 75,000 to 95,000 clones, roughly nine tenths recorded once. With V trimmed by 4 bases and J by 1 base, 0 bases remained unmatched. CDR3 size: 15 residues. Germline lookup yields CDR1 SEHNR and CDR2 FQNEAQ (reference sequence). This rearrangement joins TRBV7-9 to TRBJ2-2, with 10 bases aligning to TRBD2. Sequenced here: peripheral blood, sampled in the first trimester of pregnancy. This TCR derives from a female donor in good health, enrolled as a control in a pregnancy study. In DNA, the CDR3 is TGTGCCAGCAGCTCTAGCGGGGGGAACACCGGGGAGCTGTTTTTT. This sequence encodes CASSSSGGNTGELFF.